This T cell receptor beta chain was documented in a study of OX40 agonist ivuxolimab in advanced cancers. About the investigation overall: Ivuxolimab, which targeted the costimulatory receptor OX40 (CD134), was an agonistic, fully human IgG2 monoclonal antibody. Intravenous ivuxolimab was administered to patients every 2 weeks at six dose levels: 0.01, 0.1, 0.3, 1.5, 3 and 10 mg/kg. Of the approximately 50 patients in dose escalation, some 19 had hepatocellular carcinoma, some 15 had melanoma, 9 had renal cell carcinoma and 9 had head and neck cancer. A male proportion of 82.7% and a mean age of around 60 years, ranging from roughly 23 to 79, were recorded for the dose-escalation cohort. Patients were allowed to have had prior anti-PD-1, anti-PD-L1 or anti-CTLA-4 therapy, and 40% to 45% of the dose-escalation patients had previously received checkpoint inhibitors. Partial responses occurred in three dose-escalation patients: two with cutaneous melanoma and one with hepatocellular carcinoma. Peripheral TCRbeta sequencing was intended to test whether TCR sequence diversity was altered and clonal T-cell expansion was caused by ivuxolimab. The paper covers the monotherapy dose-escalation part of the phase I ivuxolimab trial, which included N of about 56 patients.

Patients with autoimmune disease history or receiving systemic immunosuppression were excluded from the trial. Peripheral blood for TCR sequencing was drawn from every dose cohort at baseline, at cycle 4 day 1 and at cycle 7 day 1. Samples came from an open-label, multicenter, first-in-human phase I dose-escalation trial of ivuxolimab. Adults with locally advanced or metastatic melanoma, renal cell carcinoma, hepatocellular carcinoma or head and neck squamous cell carcinoma were enrolled in the trial. Before TCR sequencing, CD4+ and CD8+ T cells were separately sorted from peripheral blood. To sequence the TCRbeta CDR3 region, genomic DNA was isolated from the sorted cells. The immunoSEQ Assay was used for sequencing of TCRbeta CDR3 regions. In TCRdb, the immuneACCESS table is reduced to in-frame sequences with V and J assigned. These tables do not hold every clone; where another copy was compared, an unresolved V gene accounts for under half, and the others remain unexplained. The sample table holds tens of thousands of clones, of which approximately 95% were seen once. Just over 20% of the sample goes to the ten largest clones.

There are 17 amino acids in the CDR3, from cysteine to phenylalanine inclusive. Only CDR3 DNA is held: 51 bases, read in frame from base 1. For CDR1 and CDR2, the germline V gene lists SGHRS and YFSETQ. V is clipped by 0 bases and J by 2 bases, and the sequence between their germline boundaries is 17 bases long. Findings and caveats that apply to the study as a whole: At doses of 0.1 to 3.0 mg/kg, clonal expansion of both CD4+ and CD8+ T cells in blood was seen between baseline and week 6. After ivuxolimab, CD8+ T cells had more expanded clones than CD4+ T cells on average. The antigen specificity of the peripheral T cells that underwent clonal expansion was not determined. In the 0.1-3.0 mg/kg groups, partial responders were among the patients with the lowest normalized peripheral clonal expansion, particularly in CD8+ T cells. Low levels of normalized T-cell clonal expansion were also seen in some nonresponding patients.

A word on this clone: It lacks a known antigen. No base quality information exists; no much larger clone differs at one position.

The clonotype comes from an adult with an advanced solid tumor such as melanoma, head and neck, liver or kidney cancer. Here the chain combines TRBV5-1 and TRBJ1-2, with the D gene call left open. Sample: CD4+ or CD8+ T cells sorted from blood, taken in a trial of the OX40 agonist ivuxolimab. This receptor has the CDR3 CASSLGTGVELNYGYTF. The DNA is as follows: TGCGCCAGCAGCTTGGGGACTGGAGTCGAGCTAAACTATGGCTACACCTTC.